What follows is one T cell receptor beta chain and its context. Its antigen is as yet unknown. The sample belongs to a study of cytomegalovirus exposure and HLA in healthy donors. Study conclusions and caveats: The classifier, whose performance was assessed in both the original and validation cohorts, reportedly diagnosed cytomegalovirus status with high specificity and sensitivity.

CDR1 and CDR2 from the germline V gene are SGHRS and YFSETQ. There are 14 residues in the CDR3. With 7 bases removed from V and 0 bases from J, the gap between germline ends came to 14 bases. Use of 60 Vbeta and 13 Jbeta primers characterized the PCR. Source study methods: In a later analysis, some 80 million unique TCR beta chains included roughly 11 million shared by two or more donors. The method was immunoSEQ multiplex PCR; TCRdb's version includes in-frame clones alone and lacks a portion of them. V and J calls and clone size are those listed in that table; D and trimming were worked out from the DNA. Of some 250,000 clones listed, 82% are singletons.

This receptor was identified in a woman aged 40 to 49 in good health and CMV-seropositive. Sequencing was performed on PBMCs. V and J are TRBV5-1 and TRBJ2-7, with TRBD1 as a possible D gene (5 bases). The DNA of the CDR3 is TGCGCCAGCCGATTAAGACAGCCCTCCTACGAGCAGTACTTC. Protein product: CASRLRQPSYEQYF.